A selection of T cell receptor beta chains follows, all from one sample in a study of vaccination effects on CD4 cells after COVID-19. The repertoire was sequenced with immunoSEQ multiplex PCR; TCRdb's copy has only in-frame clones and lacks some. Here the sample spans tens of thousands of clones, around 79% being singletons. These TCRs' antigens remain unknown. The source material was CD4+ T cells from PBMCs cultured without peptide, sampled after COVID-19 vaccination. The origin of the receptors is a human donor who had a prior SARS-CoV-2 infection. CDR3s include the opening cysteine and the closing phenylalanine or tryptophan. Fields, in order: CDR3 DNA, CDR3 protein, clone size, V gene, J gene, D gene. The D gene is left open where the match is weak. The size of a clone is reported for some rows only, either as once, few or many, or as a class for expanded clones.

DNA: TGTGCCAGCAGCTCCTCAGGGAGGGCGCAGTATTTT
CDR3: CASSSSGRAQYF
size: -
V: TRBV7-3
J: TRBJ2-3
D: TRBD2

DNA: TGTGCCAGCAGCTTGGGCACTAGCGTGATTGGATTATACGAGCAGTACTTC
CDR3: CASSLGTSVIGLYEQYF
size: -
V: TRBV5-6
J: TRBJ2-7
D: TRBD2

DNA: TGTGCCAGCAGTGAATGGGCGGCTGGAGATGGCTACACCTTC
CDR3: CASSEWAAGDGYTF
size: -
V: TRBV2
J: TRBJ1-2
D: -

DNA: TGTGCCAGCAGTGAAAAGGGACAGAACACTGAAGCTTTCTTT
CDR3: CASSEKGQNTEAFF
size: -
V: TRBV2
J: TRBJ1-1
D: -

DNA: TGCGCCAGCAGCTTGGCCGGTGAGACAGATACGCAGTATTTT
CDR3: CASSLAGETDTQYF
size: few
V: TRBV5-1
J: TRBJ2-3
D: -

DNA: TGTGCCTGGAAGCGGGGTTGGGAGCAGTACTTC
CDR3: CAWKRGWEQYF
size: -
V: TRBV30
J: TRBJ2-7
D: TRBD2

DNA: TGTGCTAGCAGGGTAGCCCCTGGGGGTCAGCCCCAGCATTTT
CDR3: CASRVAPGGQPQHF
size: -
V: TRBV6-5
J: TRBJ1-5
D: -

DNA: TGTGCCAGCAGCGACCCCAGGGGGGGCCTTGGAGATACGCAGTATTTT
CDR3: CASSDPRGGLGDTQYF
size: -
V: TRBV2
J: TRBJ2-3
D: -

DNA: TGTGCCAGCAGTTTATGGGATTTTAACACTGAAGCTTTCTTT
CDR3: CASSLWDFNTEAFF
size: -
V: TRBV28
J: TRBJ1-1
D: -

DNA: TGCAGTGCTAGTCTTCAGGTAAAGGGTGAAGCTTTCTTT
CDR3: CSASLQVKGEAFF
size: once
V: TRBV20-1
J: TRBJ1-1
D: -

DNA: TGTGCCATCGTCCGTAAGAGGGAGGGATACAATGAGCAGTTCTTC
CDR3: CAIVRKREGYNEQFF
size: few
V: TRBV6-5
J: TRBJ2-1
D: TRBD2

DNA: TGTGCCACCAAGTCAGATCCGGGGGGCTGGGGCTACACCTTC
CDR3: CATKSDPGGWGYTF
size: -
V: TRBV6-5
J: TRBJ1-2
D: -

DNA: TGTGCCAGCAGCCCCGGGGCTAGTCCGAGAGAGACCCAGTACTTC
CDR3: CASSPGASPRETQYF
size: few
V: TRBV28
J: TRBJ2-5
D: -

DNA: TGTGCCAGCAGCGTAGTGGGAGCCAATGAGCAGTTCTTC
CDR3: CASSVVGANEQFF
size: few
V: TRBV9
J: TRBJ2-1
D: -

DNA: TGTGCCAGCAGCTTAGATGGACTAGCGGGAGTCGGCGAAACAGATACGCAGTATTTT
CDR3: CASSLDGLAGVGETDTQYF
size: once
V: TRBV7-2
J: TRBJ2-3
D: TRBD2

DNA: TGTGCCAGCAGCTTGGGGGGCTACAATGAGCAGTTCTTC
CDR3: CASSLGGYNEQFF
size: -
V: TRBV5-4
J: TRBJ2-1
D: -

DNA: TGTGCCAGCTCACAACAGGGTAATCAGCCCCAGCATTTT
CDR3: CASSQQGNQPQHF
size: few
V: TRBV18
J: TRBJ1-5
D: -

DNA: TGTGCCAGCAGTTCTGTAACGGGGCAGCCCCAGCATTTT
CDR3: CASSSVTGQPQHF
size: -
V: TRBV7-2
J: TRBJ1-5
D: -

DNA: TGTGCCAGCAGCCGGGGACAGTACAATGAGCAGTTCTTC
CDR3: CASSRGQYNEQFF
size: once
V: TRBV7-6
J: TRBJ2-1
D: TRBD1

DNA: TGTGCCAGCGAGCTAGCGGGGGGCACAGATACGCAGTATTTT
CDR3: CASELAGGTDTQYF
size: -
V: TRBV2
J: TRBJ2-3
D: TRBD2

DNA: TGTGCCAGCAGCGTAGACGAAGGAGATACGCAGTATTTT
CDR3: CASSVDEGDTQYF
size: -
V: TRBV9
J: TRBJ2-3
D: -

DNA: TGTGCCAGTAGTATCCGGACAAATTATGGCTACACCTTC
CDR3: CASSIRTNYGYTF
size: -
V: TRBV19
J: TRBJ1-2
D: -

DNA: TGTGCCACCAGCAGTGGAGGTTCCCCTAGCACAGATACGCAGTATTTT
CDR3: CATSSGGSPSTDTQYF
size: -
V: TRBV15
J: TRBJ2-3
D: -

DNA: TGCGCCAGCAGCCGCCATAAACTAGCGGGAGCGTTTAACCACCTCGTAAAAAGCTCCTACGAGCAGTACTTC
CDR3: CASSRHKLAGAFNHLVKSSYEQYF
size: -
V: TRBV5-1
J: TRBJ2-7
D: TRBD2

DNA: TGTGCCAGCAATGGGCCGGGACAGGGGAATTACGAGCAGTACTTC
CDR3: CASNGPGQGNYEQYF
size: -
V: TRBV2
J: TRBJ2-7
D: TRBD1

DNA: TGTGCCAGAAGACAATCCCGACTAGCGGAGTTCACAGATACGCAGTATTTT
CDR3: CARRQSRLAEFTDTQYF
size: -
V: TRBV5-3
J: TRBJ2-3
D: TRBD2

DNA: TGTGCCAGCAGCTTAAACCGGGACAGCCTAAATGAAAAACTGTTTTTT
CDR3: CASSLNRDSLNEKLFF
size: -
V: TRBV7-9
J: TRBJ1-4
D: TRBD1